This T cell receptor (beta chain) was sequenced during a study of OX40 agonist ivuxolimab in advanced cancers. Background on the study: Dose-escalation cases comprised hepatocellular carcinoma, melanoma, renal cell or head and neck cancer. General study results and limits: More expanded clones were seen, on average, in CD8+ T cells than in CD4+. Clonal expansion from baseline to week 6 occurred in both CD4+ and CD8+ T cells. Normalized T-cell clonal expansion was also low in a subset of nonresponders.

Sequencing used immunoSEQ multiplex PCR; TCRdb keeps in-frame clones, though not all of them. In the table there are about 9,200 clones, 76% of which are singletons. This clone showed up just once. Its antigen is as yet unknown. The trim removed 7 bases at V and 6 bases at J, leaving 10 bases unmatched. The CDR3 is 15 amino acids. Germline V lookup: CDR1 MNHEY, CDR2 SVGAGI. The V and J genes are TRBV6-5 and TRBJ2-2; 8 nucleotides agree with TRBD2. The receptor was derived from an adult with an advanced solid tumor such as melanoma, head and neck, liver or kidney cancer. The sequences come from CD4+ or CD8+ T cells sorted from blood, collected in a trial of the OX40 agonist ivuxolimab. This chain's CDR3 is CASIPIAGPPGELFF. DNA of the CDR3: TGTGCCAGCATCCCAATAGCGGGGCCCCCCGGGGAGCTGTTTTTT.